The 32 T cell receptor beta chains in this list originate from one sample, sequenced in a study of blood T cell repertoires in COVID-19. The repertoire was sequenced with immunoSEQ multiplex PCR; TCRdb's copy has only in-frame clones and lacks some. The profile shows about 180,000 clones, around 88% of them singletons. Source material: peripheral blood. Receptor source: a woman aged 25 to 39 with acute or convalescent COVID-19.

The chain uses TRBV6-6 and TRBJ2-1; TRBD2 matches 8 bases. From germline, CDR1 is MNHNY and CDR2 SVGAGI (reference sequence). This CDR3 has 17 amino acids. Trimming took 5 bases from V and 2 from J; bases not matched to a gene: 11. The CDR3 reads CASSQMPGLVAYNEQFF. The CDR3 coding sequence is TGTGCCAGCAGTCAAATGCCGGGACTAGTGGCCTACAATGAGCAGTTCTTC.

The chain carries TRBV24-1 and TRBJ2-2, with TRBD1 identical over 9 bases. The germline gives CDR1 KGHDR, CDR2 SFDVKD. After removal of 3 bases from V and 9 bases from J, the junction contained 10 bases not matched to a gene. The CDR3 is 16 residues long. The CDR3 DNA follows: TGTGCCACCAGTGATCCAGGACAGGGGATGGCGAGGGAGCTGTTTTTT. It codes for CATSDPGQGMARELFF.

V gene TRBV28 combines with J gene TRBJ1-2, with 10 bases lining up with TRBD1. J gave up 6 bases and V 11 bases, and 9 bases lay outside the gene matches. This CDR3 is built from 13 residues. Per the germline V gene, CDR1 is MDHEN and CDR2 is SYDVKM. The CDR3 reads CACVGTGVNGYTF. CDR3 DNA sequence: TGTGCCTGCGTAGGGACAGGGGTTAATGGCTACACCTTC.

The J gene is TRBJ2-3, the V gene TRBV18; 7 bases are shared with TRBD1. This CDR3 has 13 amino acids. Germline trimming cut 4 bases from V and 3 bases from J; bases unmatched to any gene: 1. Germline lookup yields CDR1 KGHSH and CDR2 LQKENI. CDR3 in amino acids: CASSLTGTDTQYF. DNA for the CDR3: TGTGCCAGCTCACTGACAGGGACAGATACGCAGTATTTT.

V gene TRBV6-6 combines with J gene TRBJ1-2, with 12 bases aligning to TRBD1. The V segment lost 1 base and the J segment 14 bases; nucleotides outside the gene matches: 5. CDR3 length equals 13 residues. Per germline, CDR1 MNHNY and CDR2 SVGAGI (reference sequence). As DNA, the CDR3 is TGTGCCAGCAGTTACTGGGACAGGGGGCTGGGGACCTTC. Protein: CASSYWDRGLGTF.

In DNA, the CDR3 is TGTGCCAGCTCACCTGTTAGCGGATCCTACAATGAGCAGTTCTTC. Protein: CASSPVSGSYNEQFF. The rearrangement joins TRBV18 to TRBJ2-1, with a possible D match to TRBD2 (6 bases). The germline V and J ends were trimmed by 3 bases and 1 base, with 10 bases remaining between them. The germline V gene encodes CDR1 KGHSH and CDR2 LQKENI. The CDR3 extends over 15 amino acids.

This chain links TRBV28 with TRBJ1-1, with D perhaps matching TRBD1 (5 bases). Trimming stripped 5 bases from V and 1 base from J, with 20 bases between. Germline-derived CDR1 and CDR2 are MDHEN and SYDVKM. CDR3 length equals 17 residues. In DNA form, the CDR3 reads TGTGCCAGCAGTCTGCCGCAGGGTATCGCAGGGAACACTGAAGCTTTCTTT. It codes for CASSLPQGIAGNTEAFF.

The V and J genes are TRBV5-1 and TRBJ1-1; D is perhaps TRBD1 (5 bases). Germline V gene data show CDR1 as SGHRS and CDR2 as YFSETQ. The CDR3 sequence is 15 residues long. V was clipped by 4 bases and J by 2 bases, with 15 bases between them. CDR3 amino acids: CASSARGRGNTEAFF. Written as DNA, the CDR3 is TGCGCCAGCAGCGCCCGAGGGAGGGGAAACACTGAAGCTTTCTTT.

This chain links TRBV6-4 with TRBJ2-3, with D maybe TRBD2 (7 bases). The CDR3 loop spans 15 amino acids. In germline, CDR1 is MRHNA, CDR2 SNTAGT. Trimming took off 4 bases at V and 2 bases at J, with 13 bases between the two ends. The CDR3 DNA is TGTGCCAGCAGTGCGGGGGGCGGTCTCACAGATACGCAGTATTTT. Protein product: CASSAGGGLTDTQYF.

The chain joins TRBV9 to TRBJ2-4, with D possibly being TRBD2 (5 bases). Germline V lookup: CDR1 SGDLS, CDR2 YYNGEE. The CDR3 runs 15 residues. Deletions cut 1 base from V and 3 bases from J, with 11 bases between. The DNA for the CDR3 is TGTGCCAGCAGCGTATCGGGGAGCTTCAAAAACATTCAGTACTTC. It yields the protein CASSVSGSFKNIQYF. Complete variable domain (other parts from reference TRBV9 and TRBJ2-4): DSGVTQTPKHLITATGQRVTLRCSPRSGDLSVYWYQQSLDQGLQFLIQYYNGEERAKGNILERFSAQQFPDLHSELNLSSLELGDSALYFCASSVSGSFKNIQYFGAGTRLSVL.

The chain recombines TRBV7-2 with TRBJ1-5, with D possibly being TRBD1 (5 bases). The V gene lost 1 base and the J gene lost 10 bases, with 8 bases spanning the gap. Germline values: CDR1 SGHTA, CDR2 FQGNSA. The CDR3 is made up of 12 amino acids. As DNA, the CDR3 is TGTGCCAGCAGCTTAGGTGGGACTCCCCAGCATTTT. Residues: CASSLGGTPQHF.

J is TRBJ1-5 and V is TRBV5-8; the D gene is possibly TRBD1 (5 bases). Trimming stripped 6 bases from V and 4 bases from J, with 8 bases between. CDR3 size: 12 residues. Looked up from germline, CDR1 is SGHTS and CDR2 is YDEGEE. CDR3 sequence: CASTPGNQPQHF. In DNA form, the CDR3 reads TGTGCCAGCACCCCAGGGAATCAGCCCCAGCATTTT.

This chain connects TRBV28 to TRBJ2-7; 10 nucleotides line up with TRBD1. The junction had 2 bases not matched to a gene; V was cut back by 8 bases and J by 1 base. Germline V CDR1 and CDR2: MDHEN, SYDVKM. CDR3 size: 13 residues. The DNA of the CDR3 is TGTGCCAGCGGGGACAGGGGATCCTACGAGCAGTACTTC. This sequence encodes CASGDRGSYEQYF.

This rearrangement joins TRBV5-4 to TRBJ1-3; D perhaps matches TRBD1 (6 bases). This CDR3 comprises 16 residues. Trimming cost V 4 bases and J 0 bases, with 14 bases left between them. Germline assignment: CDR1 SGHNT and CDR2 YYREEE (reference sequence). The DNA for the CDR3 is TGTGCCAGCAGCCTCGGACAGCCTAGCTCTGGAAACACCATATATTTT. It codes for CASSLGQPSSGNTIYF. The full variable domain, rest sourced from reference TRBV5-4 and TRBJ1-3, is ETGVTQSPTHLIKTRGQQVTLRCSSQSGHNTVSWYQQALGQGPQFIFQYYREEENGRGNFPPRFSGLQFPNYSSELNVNALELDDSALYLCASSLGQPSSGNTIYFGEGSWLTVV.

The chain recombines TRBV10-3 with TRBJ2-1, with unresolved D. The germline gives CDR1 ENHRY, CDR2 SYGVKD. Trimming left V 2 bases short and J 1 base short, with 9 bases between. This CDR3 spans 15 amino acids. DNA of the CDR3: TGTGCCATCAGTGAGGAGCGTCAATCCTACAATGAGCAGTTCTTC. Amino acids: CAISEERQSYNEQFF.

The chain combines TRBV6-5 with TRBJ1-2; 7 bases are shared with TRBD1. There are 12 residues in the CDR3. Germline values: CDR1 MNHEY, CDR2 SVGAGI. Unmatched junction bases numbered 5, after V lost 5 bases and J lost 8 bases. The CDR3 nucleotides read TGTGCCAGCAGTCCCCAGGGGGGAGGCTACACCTTC. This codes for CASSPQGGGYTF.

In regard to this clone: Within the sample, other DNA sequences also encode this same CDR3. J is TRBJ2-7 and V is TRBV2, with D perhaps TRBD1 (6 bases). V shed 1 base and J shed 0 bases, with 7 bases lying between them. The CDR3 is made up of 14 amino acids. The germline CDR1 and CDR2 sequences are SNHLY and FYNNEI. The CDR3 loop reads CASSEVGGSYEQYF. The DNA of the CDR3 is TGTGCCAGCAGTGAAGTAGGGGGCTCCTACGAGCAGTACTTC.

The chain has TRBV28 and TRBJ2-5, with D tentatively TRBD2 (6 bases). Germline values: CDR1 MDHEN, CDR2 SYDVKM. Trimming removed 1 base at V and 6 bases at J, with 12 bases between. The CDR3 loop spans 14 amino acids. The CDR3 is CASSLSDGGKTQYF. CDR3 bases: TGTGCCAGCAGTTTATCGGACGGGGGAAAGACCCAGTACTTC.

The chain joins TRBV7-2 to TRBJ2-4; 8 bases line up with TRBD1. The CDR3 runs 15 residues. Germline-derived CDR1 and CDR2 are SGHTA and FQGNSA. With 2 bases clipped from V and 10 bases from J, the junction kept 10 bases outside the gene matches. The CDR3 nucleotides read TGTGCCAGCAGCTTACGGACAGGGTGGGATCGGATTCAGTACTTC. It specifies CASSLRTGWDRIQYF.

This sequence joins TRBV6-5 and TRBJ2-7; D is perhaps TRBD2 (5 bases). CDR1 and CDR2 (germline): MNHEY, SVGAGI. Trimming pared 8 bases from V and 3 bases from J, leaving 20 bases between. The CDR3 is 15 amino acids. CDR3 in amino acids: CASAPGTLYDYEQYF. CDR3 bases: TGTGCCAGCGCTCCGGGAACCTTATACGACTACGAGCAGTACTTC.

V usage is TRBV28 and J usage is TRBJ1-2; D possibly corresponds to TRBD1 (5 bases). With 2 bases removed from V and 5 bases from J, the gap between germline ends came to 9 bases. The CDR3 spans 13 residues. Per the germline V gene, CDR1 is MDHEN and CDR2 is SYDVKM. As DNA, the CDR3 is TGTGCCAGCAGTTTACAGACAGTTTATGGCTACACCTTC. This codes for CASSLQTVYGYTF.

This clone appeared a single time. CDR3 nucleotide sequence: TGTGCAAGTCACACCACCCGGCGGGAGAGGTACGAGCAGTACTTC. This gives the protein CASHTTRRERYEQYF. The chain recombines TRBV12-2 with TRBJ2-7; the table's D call of TRBD2 was not tested on the DNA. TRBV12-2 has pseudogene status. This CDR3 is 15 amino acids long.

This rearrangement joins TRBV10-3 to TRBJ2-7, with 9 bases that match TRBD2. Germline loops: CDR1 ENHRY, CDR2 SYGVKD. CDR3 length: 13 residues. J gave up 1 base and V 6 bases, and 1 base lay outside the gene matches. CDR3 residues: CAIRRGGSYEQYF. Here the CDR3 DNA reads TGTGCCATCAGGCGGGGGGGGTCCTACGAGCAGTACTTC.

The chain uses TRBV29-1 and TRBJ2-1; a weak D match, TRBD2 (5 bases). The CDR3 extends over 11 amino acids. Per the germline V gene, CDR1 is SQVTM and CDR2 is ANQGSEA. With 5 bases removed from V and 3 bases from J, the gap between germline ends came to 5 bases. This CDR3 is CSVRGYNEQFF. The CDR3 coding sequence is TGCAGCGTTCGGGGCTACAATGAGCAGTTCTTC.

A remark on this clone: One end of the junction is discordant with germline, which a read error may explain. DNA of the CDR3: TGTGCCAGCAGGTTAAAGCCCTACAGTGAGCAGTTCTTC. Translation gives CASRLKPYSEQFF. This chain connects TRBV28 to TRBJ2-1; D unresolved. The CDR3 covers 13 residues. Germline V CDR1 and CDR2: MDHEN, SYDVKM.

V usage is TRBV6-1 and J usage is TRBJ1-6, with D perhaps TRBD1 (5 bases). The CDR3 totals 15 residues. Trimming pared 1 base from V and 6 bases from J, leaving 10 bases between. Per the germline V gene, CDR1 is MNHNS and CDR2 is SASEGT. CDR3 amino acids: CASSEVTGRNSPLHF. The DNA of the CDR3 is TGTGCCAGCAGTGAAGTTACAGGCCGTAATTCACCCCTCCACTTT.

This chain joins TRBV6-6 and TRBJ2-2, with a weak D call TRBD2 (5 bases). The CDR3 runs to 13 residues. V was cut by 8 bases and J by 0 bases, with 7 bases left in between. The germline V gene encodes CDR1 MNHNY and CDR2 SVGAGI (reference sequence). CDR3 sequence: CASALANTGELFF. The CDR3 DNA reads TGTGCCAGCGCACTAGCGAACACCGGGGAGCTGTTTTTT.

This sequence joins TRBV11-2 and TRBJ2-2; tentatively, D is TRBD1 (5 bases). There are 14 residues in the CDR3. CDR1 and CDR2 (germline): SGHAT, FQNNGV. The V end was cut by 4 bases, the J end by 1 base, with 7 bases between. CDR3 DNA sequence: TGTGCCAGCAGCTCCCAGGGGAACACCGGGGAGCTGTTTTTT. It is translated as CASSSQGNTGELFF.

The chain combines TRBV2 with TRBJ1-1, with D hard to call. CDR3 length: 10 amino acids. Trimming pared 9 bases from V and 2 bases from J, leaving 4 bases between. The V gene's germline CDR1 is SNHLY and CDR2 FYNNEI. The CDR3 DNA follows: TGTGCCAGTAAAAACACTGAAGCTTTCTTT. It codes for CASKNTEAFF.

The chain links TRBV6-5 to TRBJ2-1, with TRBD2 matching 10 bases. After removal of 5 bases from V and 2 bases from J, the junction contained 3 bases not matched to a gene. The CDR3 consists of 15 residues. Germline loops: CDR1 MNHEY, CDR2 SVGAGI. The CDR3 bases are TGTGCCAGCAGTCCCCTAGCGGGAGCCTACAATGAGCAGTTCTTC. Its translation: CASSPLAGAYNEQFF.

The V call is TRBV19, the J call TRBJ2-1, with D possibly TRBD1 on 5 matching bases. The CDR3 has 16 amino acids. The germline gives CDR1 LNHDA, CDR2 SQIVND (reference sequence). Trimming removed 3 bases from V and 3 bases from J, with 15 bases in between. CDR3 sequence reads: CASSIIQGRGYNEQFF. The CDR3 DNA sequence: TGTGCCAGTAGTATTATTCAGGGAAGGGGCTACAATGAGCAGTTCTTC.

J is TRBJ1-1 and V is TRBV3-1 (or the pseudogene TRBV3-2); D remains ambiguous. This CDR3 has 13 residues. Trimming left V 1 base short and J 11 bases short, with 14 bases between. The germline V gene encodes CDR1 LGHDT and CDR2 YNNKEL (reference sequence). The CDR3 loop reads CASSQGSGVHAFF. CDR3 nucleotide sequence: TGTGCCAGCAGCCAAGGATCCGGGGTCCACGCTTTCTTT.